The following is a T cell receptor (beta chain) sequence with its context. What it binds is not known. Data came from immunoSEQ multiplex PCR; TCRdb stores just in-frame clones and leaves some out. Among a few million clones, roughly nine tenths were seen once, and the ten largest hold around 0.14%. From germline, CDR1 is LGHNT and CDR2 FRNRAP. V lost 0 bases and J 6 bases, leaving 15 bases between the germline ends. The CDR3 runs 15 residues. The source of the sample is a study of shared clonotypes between healthy human individuals. Broader study findings: Across subsets, estimated richness was generally greater for naive than for memory populations.

The sequenced material came from naive CD4+ T cells sorted from blood. Subset here: CD45RA+ positively selected. The receptor was derived from a young man in good health. This chain connects TRBV12-5 to TRBJ2-7, with D perhaps being TRBD1 or TRBD2 (5 bases each). The CDR3 loop reads CASGLVREPLAEQYF. The CDR3 DNA is TGTGCTAGTGGTTTGGTCAGGGAGCCCCTGGCCGAGCAGTACTTC.